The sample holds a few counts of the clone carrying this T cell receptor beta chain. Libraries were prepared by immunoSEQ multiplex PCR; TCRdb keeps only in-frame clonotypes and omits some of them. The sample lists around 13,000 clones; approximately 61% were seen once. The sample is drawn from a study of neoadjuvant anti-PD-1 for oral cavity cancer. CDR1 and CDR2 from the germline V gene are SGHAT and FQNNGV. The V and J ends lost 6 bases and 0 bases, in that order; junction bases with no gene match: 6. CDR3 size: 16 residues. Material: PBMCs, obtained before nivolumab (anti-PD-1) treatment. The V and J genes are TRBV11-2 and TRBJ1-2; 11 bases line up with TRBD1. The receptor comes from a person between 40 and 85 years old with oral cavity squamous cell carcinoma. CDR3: CASRRTGGYSNYGYTF. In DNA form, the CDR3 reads TGTGCCAGCAGACGGACAGGGGGCTACTCTAACTATGGCTACACCTTC.